One sample yielded the 27 T cell receptor beta chains listed below, sequenced in a study of Ad26.COV2.S vaccination and SARS-CoV-2 variants. Stated treatment: approximately 18 received Ad26.COV2.S at low or high dose, single or two shots; roughly 5 received placebo; per-sample allocation not given. Following the first vaccine or placebo injection, samples were taken on day 63. Data came from immunoSEQ multiplex PCR; TCRdb stores just in-frame clones and leaves some out. Here the sample spans about 350,000 clones, around 89% being singletons. This material consisted of peripheral blood, taken in a trial of Ad26.COV2.S vaccine versus placebo. These receptors were collected from a person between 18 and 65 years old who received the Ad26.COV2.S COVID-19 vaccine or a placebo.

The CDR3 bases are TGCAGCGTTCGGCCTAGCGGGCGCACAGATACGCAGTATTTT. Protein: CSVRPSGRTDTQYF. The chain has TRBV29-1 and TRBJ2-3, with TRBD2 matching 8 bases. The CDR3 is 14 residues long. Trimming took 5 bases from V and 1 from J; bases not matched to a gene: 5. Per germline, CDR1 SQVTM and CDR2 ANQGSEA.

This rearrangement joins TRBV5-1 to TRBJ2-1; no firm D call. V lost 4 bases to trimming and J lost 9 bases, with 17 bases between them. Germline CDR1 reads SGHRS; CDR2 reads YFSETQ. The CDR3 extends over 14 amino acids. The CDR3 DNA reads TGCGCCAGCAGCCCCCTTACAGCAGATGGTGAGCAGTTCTTC. Residues: CASSPLTADGEQFF.

The CDR3 loop reads CASSQETGYNQPQHF. CDR3 nucleotide sequence: TGTGCCAGTAGTCAGGAGACAGGGTACAATCAGCCCCAGCATTTT. The rearrangement joins TRBV19 to TRBJ1-5; TRBD1 matches at 7 bases. The V and J ends lost 5 bases and 3 bases, in that order; junction bases with no gene match: 7. Germline CDR1 reads LNHDA; CDR2 reads SQIVND (reference sequence). The CDR3 has 15 residues.

The chain uses TRBV3-1 (or the pseudogene TRBV3-2) and TRBJ2-7, with D perhaps matching TRBD2 (6 bases). Per the germline V gene, CDR1 is LGHDT and CDR2 is YNNKEL (reference sequence). V dropped 0 bases and J dropped 1 base, with 13 bases sitting between them. This CDR3 has 16 amino acids. The CDR3 loop is CASSQDPGVKSYEQYF. The CDR3 DNA reads TGTGCCAGCAGCCAAGATCCGGGGGTGAAATCCTACGAGCAGTACTTC.

The chain is built from TRBV9 and TRBJ1-2, with 7 bases identical to TRBD1. The V and J ends lost 0 bases and 7 bases, in that order; junction bases with no gene match: 3. Germline V gives CDR1 SGDLS, CDR2 YYNGEE. The length of the CDR3 is 13 residues. In DNA form, the CDR3 reads TGTGCCAGCAGCGTAGAGACAGGGCCTGGCTACACCTTC. Encoded protein: CASSVETGPGYTF.

CDR3 region: CATSDSATGISYNEQFF. CDR3 nucleotide sequence: TGTGCCACCAGTGATTCGGCCACAGGGATCTCCTACAATGAGCAGTTCTTC. The J gene is TRBJ2-1, the V gene TRBV24-1; TRBD1 is a possible D gene (6 bases). This CDR3 is built from 17 residues. V lost 2 bases and J lost 0, with 13 bases in between. Germline V gives CDR1 KGHDR, CDR2 SFDVKD.

The genes are TRBV20-1 and TRBJ1-1; D is ambiguous. Germline V gene sequence: CDR1 DFQATT, CDR2 SNEGSKA (reference sequence). This CDR3 spans 11 amino acids. Trimming removed 6 bases at V and 1 base at J, with 6 bases between. The CDR3 DNA reads as TGCAGTGCCATCGAGAACACTGAAGCTTTCTTT. It yields the protein CSAIENTEAFF.

V gene TRBV24-1 combines with J gene TRBJ2-3; possible D gene TRBD2, 5 bases. V was trimmed by 7 bases and J by 2 bases, leaving 6 bases between them. Germline V CDR1 and CDR2: KGHDR, SFDVKD. The CDR3 loop spans 12 amino acids. The chain's CDR3 is CATRDFTDTQYF. In DNA, the CDR3 is TGTGCCACCAGGGACTTCACAGATACGCAGTATTTT.

The chain employs TRBV9 and TRBJ1-3; D is ambiguous. Germline V CDR1 and CDR2: SGDLS, YYNGEE. The CDR3 runs 14 residues. Between the trimmed V and J ends, which lost 3 bases and 4 bases, there was a span of 11 bases. As DNA, the CDR3 is TGTGCCAGCAGCGCCCCCGGCAGAGGAAACACCATATATTTT. Its translation: CASSAPGRGNTIYF. The whole variable domain, filled in from reference TRBV9 and TRBJ1-3, reads DSGVTQTPKHLITATGQRVTLRCSPRSGDLSVYWYQQSLDQGLQFLIQYYNGEERAKGNILERFSAQQFPDLHSELNLSSLELGDSALYFCASSAPGRGNTIYFGEGSWLTVV.

This chain uses TRBV6-5 with TRBJ2-7; 7 bases align to TRBD1. Germline values: CDR1 MNHEY, CDR2 SVGAGI. The CDR3 loop spans 14 amino acids. With 4 bases clipped from V and 2 bases from J, the junction kept 5 bases outside the gene matches. The CDR3 loop reads CASSSKGGPYEQYF. In DNA form, the CDR3 reads TGTGCCAGCAGTTCTAAAGGGGGCCCCTACGAGCAGTACTTC.

V gene TRBV5-4 combines with J gene TRBJ2-2; no clear D gene. V was trimmed by 0 bases and J by 5 bases, leaving 11 bases between them. Per the germline V gene, CDR1 is SGHNT and CDR2 is YYREEE (reference sequence). The CDR3 runs to 15 residues. CDR3 sequence reads: CASSLGLLGTGELFF. CDR3 nucleotide sequence: TGTGCCAGCAGCTTGGGTCTTTTAGGTACCGGGGAGCTGTTTTTT.

The V gene is TRBV19, the J gene TRBJ2-3, with D possibly TRBD1 on 6 matching bases. The germline CDR1 and CDR2 sequences are LNHDA and SQIVND (reference sequence). The ends were cut back, 6 bases at V and 0 bases at J, with 10 bases in the middle. CDR3 length equals 14 residues. CDR3 nucleotides: TGTGCCAGTAGCGGGACACCTAGCACAGATACGCAGTATTTT. Translated, it gives CASSGTPSTDTQYF.

The chain is built from TRBV7-2 and TRBJ2-1, with TRBD1 matching over 11 bases. The CDR3 loop spans 14 amino acids. V dropped 2 bases and J dropped 9; count of bases not matched to a gene: 3. Germline CDR1 reads SGHTA; CDR2 reads FQGNSA. In DNA, the CDR3 is TGTGCCAGCAGCTTATGGACAGGGGGCATTGAGCAGTTCTTC. Translated, it gives CASSLWTGGIEQFF.

V gene TRBV7-2 combines with J gene TRBJ1-6, with D unclear. Germline assignment: CDR1 SGHTA and CDR2 FQGNSA. CDR3 length equals 15 residues. V lost 4 bases, J lost 6 bases, and 13 bases lay in between. CDR3 sequence reads: CASSSGAPGNSPLHF. DNA for the CDR3: TGTGCCAGCAGCTCGGGTGCGCCTGGTAATTCACCCCTCCACTTT.

This sequence joins TRBV6-4 and TRBJ2-2; 11 nucleotides agree with TRBD2. With V trimmed by 0 bases and J by 4 bases, 1 base remained unmatched. This CDR3 comprises 16 residues. Germline lookup yields CDR1 MRHNA and CDR2 SNTAGT. CDR3 sequence (DNA): TGTGCCAGCAGTGACTCTAGCGGGAGGGCCACCGGGGAGCTGTTTTTT. Protein sequence: CASSDSSGRATGELFF.

The CDR3 spells CASSLSTQGDTEAFF. The CDR3 nucleotides read TGTGCCAGCAGCCTGAGCACCCAGGGGGACACTGAAGCTTTCTTT. This sequence joins TRBV11-2 and TRBJ1-1, with 7 bases lining up with TRBD1. This CDR3 is built from 15 residues. J gave up 3 bases and V 5 bases, and 9 bases lay outside the gene matches. Germline assignment: CDR1 SGHAT and CDR2 FQNNGV.

V is TRBV28 and J is TRBJ2-7, with TRBD2 matching over 9 bases. The V and J ends lost 4 bases and 2 bases, in that order; junction bases with no gene match: 9. Per the germline V gene, CDR1 is MDHEN and CDR2 is SYDVKM. CDR3 length: 16 amino acids. CDR3 nucleotide sequence: TGTGCCAGCAGTTCTAGGGGACTAGCTGTTGCCTACGAGCAGTACTTC. This gives the protein CASSSRGLAVAYEQYF.

The genes are TRBV28 and TRBJ1-5, with TRBD1 as a possible D gene (5 bases). V lost 8 bases and J 3 bases, leaving 14 bases between the germline ends. This CDR3 is 14 amino acids long. CDR1 MDHEN and CDR2 SYDVKM come from the germline V gene. CDR3 sequence: CASGEDILNQPQHF. Written as DNA, the CDR3 is TGTGCCAGCGGCGAGGACATACTCAATCAGCCCCAGCATTTT.

This clone has just one count. The chain is built from TRBV7-9 and TRBJ2-3; 9 nucleotides match TRBD2. V lost 5 bases and J lost 2; bases outside the gene matches: 5. This CDR3 is built from 15 residues. CDR1 is SEHNR and CDR2 is FQNEAQ in the germline V gene (reference sequence). CDR3 DNA sequence: TGTGCCAGCAGCGCCCGGACTAGCGCCACAGATACGCAGTATTTT. It yields the protein CASSARTSATDTQYF.

The chain has TRBV5-5 and TRBJ1-5; D unclear. V lost 4 bases and J lost 7, with 12 bases in between. The V gene's germline CDR1 is SGHKS and CDR2 YYEKEE (reference sequence). The CDR3 sequence is 13 residues long. The CDR3 sequence: CASSPGVAQPQHF. In DNA form, the CDR3 reads TGTGCCAGCAGCCCCGGGGTGGCACAGCCCCAGCATTTT.

The DNA for the CDR3 is TGTGCCAGCAGCCCGCGGGACTGGCAGTATTTT. Its protein product is CASSPRDWQYF. The rearrangement uses TRBV3-1 (or the pseudogene TRBV3-2) and TRBJ2-3; possibly TRBD2 for D (6 bases). The germline V gene has CDR1 LGHDT and CDR2 YNNKEL (reference sequence). V lost 4 bases and J lost 11, with 10 bases in between. CDR3 length: 11 residues.

The chain has TRBV7-8 and TRBJ1-1; D is ambiguous. Per germline, CDR1 SGHVS and CDR2 FQNEAQ. Trimming removed 3 bases from V and 0 bases from J, with 11 bases in between. The length of the CDR3 is 15 residues. Here the CDR3 DNA reads TGTGCCAGCAGCTTTTCCGTCCAAATGAACACTGAAGCTTTCTTT. Translating it yields CASSFSVQMNTEAFF.

The chain uses TRBV19 and TRBJ2-1; D may match TRBD1 or TRBD2 (5 bases each). The germline CDR1 and CDR2 sequences are LNHDA and SQIVND (reference sequence). The V gene lost 4 bases and the J gene lost 10 bases, with 17 bases spanning the gap. The CDR3 contains 14 residues. The CDR3 DNA reads as TGTGCCAGTAGTAAAGTCGTCGGGGCGAGGGAGCAGTTCTTC. Its protein is CASSKVVGAREQFF.

This rearrangement joins TRBV6-5 to TRBJ2-3; D may be TRBD1 or TRBD2 (5 bases each). V was clipped by 6 bases and J by 0 bases, with 13 bases between them. The CDR3 covers 15 residues. Germline V gene lookup returns CDR1 MNHEY and CDR2 SVGAGI. CDR3 nucleotide sequence: TGTGCCAGCAGCCGGGACCACCCTAGCACAGATACGCAGTATTTT. Amino acid sequence: CASSRDHPSTDTQYF.

This sequence joins TRBV19 and TRBJ1-6; the D is unclear. The germline V and J ends were trimmed by 6 bases and 9 bases, with 15 bases remaining between them. This CDR3 is 14 amino acids long. Germline V CDR1 and CDR2: LNHDA, SQIVND (reference sequence). The CDR3 is CASSPGPGGSPLHF. The CDR3 nucleotides read TGTGCCAGTAGCCCGGGCCCGGGAGGTTCACCCCTCCACTTT.

This chain connects TRBV10-1 to TRBJ2-3; 11 nucleotides agree with TRBD2. The trim removed 5 bases at V and 7 bases at J, leaving 5 bases unmatched. The CDR3 is 14 amino acids. Germline V gene data show CDR1 as WNHNN and CDR2 as SYGVQD (reference sequence). The CDR3 reads CASSPGLAANTQYF. CDR3 coding DNA: TGCGCCAGCAGTCCGGGACTAGCGGCAAATACGCAGTATTTT.

This rearrangement joins TRBV3-1 (or the pseudogene TRBV3-2) to TRBJ2-1, with 12 bases matching TRBD2. Germline loops: CDR1 LGHDT, CDR2 YNNKEL (reference sequence). V was pared by 1 base and J by 14 bases, with 6 bases of the junction left unmatched. The length of the CDR3 is 14 residues. CDR3 protein: CASSQGLAGGMKFF. In DNA form, the CDR3 reads TGTGCCAGCAGCCAAGGGCTAGCGGGAGGGATGAAGTTCTTC.